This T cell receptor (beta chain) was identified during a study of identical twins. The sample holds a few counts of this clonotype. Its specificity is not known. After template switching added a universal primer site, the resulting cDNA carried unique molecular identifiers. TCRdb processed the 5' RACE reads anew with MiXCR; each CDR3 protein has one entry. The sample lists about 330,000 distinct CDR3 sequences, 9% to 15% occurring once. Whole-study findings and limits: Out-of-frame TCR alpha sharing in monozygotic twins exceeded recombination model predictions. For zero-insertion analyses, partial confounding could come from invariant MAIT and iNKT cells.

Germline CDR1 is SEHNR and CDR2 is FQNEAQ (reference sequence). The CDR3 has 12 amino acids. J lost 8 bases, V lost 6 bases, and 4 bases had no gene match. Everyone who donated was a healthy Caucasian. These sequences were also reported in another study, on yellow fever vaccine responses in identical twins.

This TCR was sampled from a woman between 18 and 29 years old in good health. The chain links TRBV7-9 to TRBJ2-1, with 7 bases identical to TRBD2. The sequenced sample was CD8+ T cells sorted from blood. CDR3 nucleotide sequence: TGTGCCAGCAGTCATCTAGCGGATGAGCAGTTCTTC. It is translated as CASSHLADEQFF.